The 10 T cell receptor beta chains in this list originate from one sample, sequenced in a study of blood T cells in healthy people across ages. A second PCR of roughly 6 to 12 cycles used a sample-barcoded 5' primer and a J-beta primer mix. TCRdb independently ran MiXCR on the 5' RACE reads; one entry per CDR3 protein. The sample includes around 900,000 distinct CDR3 sequences, just over 50% of them seen just once. Sequencing was performed on blood. These receptors were taken from a woman aged 60-70 years in good health.

This clonotype has more than one count but fewer than ten. The rearrangement joins TRBV10-3 to TRBJ1-4; no clear D gene. Germline V lookup: CDR1 ENHRY, CDR2 SYGVKD. V lost 8 bases, J lost 5 bases, and 6 bases lay in between. CDR3 length equals 11 residues. CDR3 nucleotides: TGTGCCATCGGAGAGAATGAAAAACTGTTTTTT. This encodes CAIGENEKLFF.

This clonotype was found a few times. The chain couples TRBV27 to TRBJ2-7; TRBD2 matches 12 bases. The V gene end was trimmed by 6 bases and the J gene end by 3 bases; junction bases not matched to a gene: 6. Germline V gives CDR1 MNHEY, CDR2 SMNVEV (reference sequence). The CDR3 length is 15 residues. The DNA of the CDR3 is TGTGCCAGCAGCCCCCGGACTAGCGGGGACTACGAGCAGTACTTC. This sequence encodes CASSPRTSGDYEQYF.

This clonotype appeared a few times. This chain connects TRBV29-1 to TRBJ1-2, with D unclear. The CDR3 extends over 14 amino acids. From germline, CDR1 is SQVTM and CDR2 ANQGSEA. Trimming pared 3 bases from V and 8 bases from J, leaving 19 bases between. The CDR3 DNA reads as TGCAGCGTTGAGAGTAGCAGACCTTCGAGGGGCTACACCTTC. Its protein is CSVESSRPSRGYTF.

The chain joins TRBV28 to TRBJ2-7, with D unresolved. The DNA end favors TRBJ2-5, so the J call may be wrong. This CDR3 spans 14 amino acids. CDR1 is MDHEN and CDR2 is SYDVKM in the germline V gene. The CDR3 DNA follows: TGTGCCAGCAGTTTGCCCAGACCCTGGGAGACCCAGTACTTC. It specifies CASSLPRPWETQYF.

V gene TRBV7-3 combines with J gene TRBJ2-3, with a tentative D call TRBD2 (8 bases). The ends were cut back, 5 bases at V and 6 bases at J, with 18 bases in the middle. Germline CDR1 reads SGHTA; CDR2 reads FQGTGA. CDR3 length: 15 residues. The CDR3 DNA reads TGTGCCAGCAGCCCCCGGGGGGGGACAGAGGATACGCAGTATTTT. This codes for CASSPRGGTEDTQYF. The full variable domain, with the rest looked up from reference TRBV7-3 and TRBJ2-3, is GAGVSQTPSNKVTEKGKYVELRCDPISGHTALYWYRQSLGQGPEFLIYFQGTGAADDSGLPNDRFFAVRPEGSVSTLKIQRTERGDSAVYLCASSPRGGTEDTQYFGPGTRLTVL.

This clonotype came up a few times. The chain couples TRBV29-1 to TRBJ2-5; 9 positions match TRBD1. The DNA end favors TRBJ2-7, so the J call may be wrong. The germline V gene has CDR1 SQVTM and CDR2 ANQGSEA. CDR3 length equals 13 residues. The CDR3 sequence is CSVRGTGRGEQYF. CDR3 DNA: TGCAGCGTGAGGGGGACAGGGAGGGGCGAGCAGTACTTC.

V and J are TRBV20-1 and TRBJ2-7; 8 bases map to TRBD1. CDR3 length equals 14 residues. With 6 bases clipped from V and 3 bases from J, the junction kept 10 bases outside the gene matches. Looked up from germline, CDR1 is DFQATT and CDR2 is SNEGSKA (reference sequence). The CDR3 here is CSAKTGTGRYEQYF. In DNA, the CDR3 is TGCAGTGCCAAAACCGGGACAGGCCGCTACGAGCAGTACTTC.

The table lists this clonotype with a few counts. At one of its ends the junction is not consistent with the germline gene, which may arise from a read error. This rearrangement joins TRBV20-1 to TRBJ2-7, with TRBD1 identical over 10 bases. The germline CDR1 and CDR2 sequences are DFQATT and SNEGSKA (reference sequence). This CDR3 has 13 amino acids. In DNA form, the CDR3 reads TGCGGTGCCCCCGGGACAGGGGCCTACGAGCAGTACTTC. Protein product: CGAPGTGAYEQYF.

The V and J genes are TRBV4-1 and TRBJ1-2; TRBD1 matches at 7 bases. With 6 bases clipped from V and 3 bases from J, the junction kept 7 bases outside the gene matches. Germline V gene lookup returns CDR1 MGHRA and CDR2 YSYEKL. The length of the CDR3 is 14 residues. CDR3 nucleotide sequence: TGCGCCAGCAGTAAACCGGGACAGCACTATGGCTACACCTTC. It specifies CASSKPGQHYGYTF.

The rearrangement links TRBV7-2 to TRBJ2-5, with no clear D. Germline CDR1 and CDR2: SGHTA and FQGNSA. Trimming cost V 3 bases and J 11 bases, with 19 bases left between them. CDR3 length equals 14 residues. This CDR3 is CASSLGSTTYEQYF. CDR3 nucleotides: TGTGCCAGCAGCTTGGGGTCCACTACCTATGAGCAGTACTTC.